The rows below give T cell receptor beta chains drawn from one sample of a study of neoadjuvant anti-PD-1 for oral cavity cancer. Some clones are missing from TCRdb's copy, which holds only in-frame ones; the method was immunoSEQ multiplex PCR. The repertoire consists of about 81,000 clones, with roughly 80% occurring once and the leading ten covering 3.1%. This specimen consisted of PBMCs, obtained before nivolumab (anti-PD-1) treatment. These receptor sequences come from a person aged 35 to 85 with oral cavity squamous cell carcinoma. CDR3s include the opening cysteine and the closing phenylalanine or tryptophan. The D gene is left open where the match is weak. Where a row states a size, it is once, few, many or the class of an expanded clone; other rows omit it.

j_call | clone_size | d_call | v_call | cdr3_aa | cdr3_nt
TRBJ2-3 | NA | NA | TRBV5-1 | CASSSDGPTGTGPTDTQYF | TGCGCCAGCAGCTCGGACGGCCCTACGGGGACCGGACCCACAGATACGCAGTATTTT
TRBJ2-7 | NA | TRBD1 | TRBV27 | CASSSGQALSYEQYF | TGTGCCAGCAGTTCAGGACAGGCCCTGTCCTACGAGCAGTACTTC
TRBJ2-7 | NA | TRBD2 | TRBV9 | CASSVESRGTLSEQYF | TGTGCCAGCAGCGTAGAGTCGCGGGGGACGCTCTCCGAGCAGTACTTC
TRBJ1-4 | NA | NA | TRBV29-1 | CSVSTAREKLFF | TGCAGCGTTTCGACAGCGAGGGAAAAACTGTTTTTT
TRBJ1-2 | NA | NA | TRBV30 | CAWEIVGGYTF | TGTGCCTGGGAGATTGTCGGAGGCTACACCTTC
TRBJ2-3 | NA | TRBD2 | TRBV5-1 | CASSAVGLAVDTQYF | TGCGCCAGCAGCGCGGTGGGACTAGCGGTAGATACGCAGTATTTT
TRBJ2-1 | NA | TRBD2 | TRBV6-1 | CASSETGATSGWYNEQFF | TGTGCCAGCAGTGAAACGGGGGCGACTAGCGGGTGGTACAATGAGCAGTTCTTC
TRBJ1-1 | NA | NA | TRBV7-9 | CASSLGEGGTEAFF | TGTGCCAGCAGCTTAGGAGAGGGAGGGACTGAAGCTTTCTTT
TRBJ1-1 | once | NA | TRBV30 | CAWRGGLEAFF | TGTGCCTGGAGAGGAGGCCTTGAAGCTTTCTTT
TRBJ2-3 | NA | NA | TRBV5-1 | CASSLEAGHPTDTQYF | TGCGCCAGCAGCTTGGAGGCGGGACATCCCACAGATACGCAGTATTTT
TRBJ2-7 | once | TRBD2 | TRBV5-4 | CASSPGGGTSGAYEQYF | TGTGCCAGCAGCCCGGGTGGCGGGACTAGCGGGGCCTACGAGCAGTACTTC
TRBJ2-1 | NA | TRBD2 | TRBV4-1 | CASSYTRSSSGRGSSYNEQFF | TGCGCCAGCAGTTATACCAGGTCGTCTAGCGGGAGAGGAAGCTCCTACAATGAGCAGTTCTTC
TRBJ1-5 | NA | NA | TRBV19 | CASSIRDQPQHF | TGTGCCAGTAGTATTCGGGATCAGCCCCAGCATTTT
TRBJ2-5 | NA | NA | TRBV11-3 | CASSLLWGETQYF | TGTGCCAGCAGCTTGCTATGGGGAGAGACCCAGTACTTC
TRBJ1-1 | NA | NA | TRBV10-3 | CAISDLGRTEAFF | TGTGCCATCAGTGATTTAGGGAGGACTGAAGCTTTCTTT
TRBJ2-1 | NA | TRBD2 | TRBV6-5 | CASSYSAGGPGNEQFF | TGTGCCAGCAGTTACTCAGCGGGAGGGCCGGGGAATGAGCAGTTCTTC
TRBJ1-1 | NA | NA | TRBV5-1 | CASSLAREGEAFF | TGCGCCAGCAGCTTGGCCAGGGAAGGTGAAGCTTTCTTT
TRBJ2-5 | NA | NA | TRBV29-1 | CSALQGGETQYF | TGCAGCGCGTTACAGGGCGGGGAGACCCAGTACTTC
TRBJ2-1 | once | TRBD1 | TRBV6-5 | CATRAGGGGQFF | TGTGCCACCCGAGCAGGGGGTGGGGGGCAGTTCTTC
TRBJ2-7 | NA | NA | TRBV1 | CTSSQQGYEQYF | TGCACCAGCAGCCAACAGGGCTACGAGCAGTACTTC
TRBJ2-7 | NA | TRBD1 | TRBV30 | CAWGTGPPYEQYF | TGTGCCTGGGGGACAGGTCCCCCCTACGAGCAGTACTTC
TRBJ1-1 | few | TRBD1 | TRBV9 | CASSPPGTANTEAFF | TGTGCCAGCAGCCCCCCTGGGACAGCGAACACTGAAGCTTTCTTT
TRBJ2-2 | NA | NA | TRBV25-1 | CASSELQGRAGELFF | TGTGCCAGCAGTGAGCTACAGGGTAGGGCCGGGGAGCTGTTTTTT
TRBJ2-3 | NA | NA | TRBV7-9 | CASSSEDTQYF | TGTGCCAGCAGCTCAGAGGATACGCAGTATTTT
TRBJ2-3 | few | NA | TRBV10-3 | CAIGRTDDTQYF | TGTGCCATTGGCAGGACTGACGATACGCAGTATTTT
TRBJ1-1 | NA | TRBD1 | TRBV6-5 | CASSWDRGTNTEAFF | TGTGCCAGCAGTTGGGACAGGGGAACGAACACTGAAGCTTTCTTT
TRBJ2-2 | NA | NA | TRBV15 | CATSRNRGDGELFF | TGTGCCACCAGCAGAAACCGGGGCGACGGGGAGCTGTTTTTT
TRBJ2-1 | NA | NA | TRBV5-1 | CASSERLVGGYNEQFF | TGCGCCAGCAGCGAGAGACTAGTGGGAGGTTACAATGAGCAGTTCTTC
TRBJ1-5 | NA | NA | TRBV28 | CASSWNRKSPTLYQPQHF | TGTGCCAGCAGCTGGAACAGGAAATCTCCTACTCTATATCAGCCCCAGCATTTT